This T cell receptor beta chain emerged from a study of blood T cells in healthy people across ages. Combining a sample-barcoded 5' primer with a J-beta primer mix, a second PCR ran for roughly 7 to 11 cycles. A single record per CDR3 protein comes from TCRdb applying MiXCR to the 5' RACE reads. Among 450,000 to 600,000 distinct CDR3 sequences, around 27% were seen once, and the ten largest hold over 3.5%. Germline CDR1 LNHNV, CDR2 YYDKDF (reference sequence). The J segment lost 5 bases and the V segment lost 5 bases, leaving 10 bases of the junction unmatched. This CDR3 spans 16 amino acids. Another study also made use of these data, one on T cells of mothers and their children.

The gene calls are TRBV15 and TRBJ1-1, with TRBD1 matching over 11 bases. This TCR was sampled from a boy between 2 and 10 years old in good health. The sample was blood. The DNA for the CDR3 is TGTGCCACCAGCTCTCTGGGGACAGGGGGAGAGACTGAAGCTTTCTTT. As protein: CATSSLGTGGETEAFF.